This T cell receptor beta chain was recorded in a study of radiation and T cells in renal cell carcinoma. Across the whole study: Nephrectomy followed 15 Gy stereotactic body radiation by 4 weeks.

Study-wide results and limits: In blood, top tumor clones expanded by 2 weeks, shrinking by 4.

The time point: baseline pretreatment blood. The treatment: 15 Gy SBRT to primary tumor, nephrectomy 4 weeks later. Blood was sampled at baseline, 2 weeks and 4 weeks after SBRT. The table came from immunoSEQ multiplex PCR; TCRdb's copy has only in-frame clones and leaves some out. This sample has about 130,000 clones, with approximately 91% found just once. Germline V gene lookup returns CDR1 LNHDA and CDR2 SQIVND (reference sequence). Trimming took off 3 bases at V and 3 bases at J, with 15 bases between the two ends. This CDR3 has 15 amino acids. As to this clone: Its antigen remains unidentified.

The chain has TRBV19 and TRBJ2-7; D possibly corresponds to TRBD2 (5 bases). The input for sequencing was blood, taken from a patient whose treatment included radiotherapy and nephrectomy. The receptor's source is a woman between 50 and 59 years old with renal cell carcinoma. DNA for the CDR3: TGTGCCAGTAGTATGGATACGCCAGGACTCTACGAGCAGTACTTC. Translated: CASSMDTPGLYEQYF.